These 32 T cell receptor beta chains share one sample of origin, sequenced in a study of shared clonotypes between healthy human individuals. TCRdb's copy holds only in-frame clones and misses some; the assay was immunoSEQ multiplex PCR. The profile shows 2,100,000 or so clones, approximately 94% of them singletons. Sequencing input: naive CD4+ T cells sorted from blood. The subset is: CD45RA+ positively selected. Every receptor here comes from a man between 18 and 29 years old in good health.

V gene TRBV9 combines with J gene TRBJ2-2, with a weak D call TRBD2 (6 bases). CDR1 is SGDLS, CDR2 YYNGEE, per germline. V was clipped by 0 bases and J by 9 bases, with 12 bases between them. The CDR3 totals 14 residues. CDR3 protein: CASSVAGVGRELFF. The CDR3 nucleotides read TGTGCCAGCAGCGTAGCGGGGGTCGGGAGGGAGCTGTTTTTT.

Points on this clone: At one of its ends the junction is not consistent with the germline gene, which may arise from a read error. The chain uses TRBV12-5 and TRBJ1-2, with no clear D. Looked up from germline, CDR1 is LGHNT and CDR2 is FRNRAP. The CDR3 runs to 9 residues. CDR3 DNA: TGTGCTAGTGGTTTGTACAGACCCTTC. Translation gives CASGLYRPF.

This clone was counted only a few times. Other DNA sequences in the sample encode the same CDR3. DNA of the CDR3: TGCGCCAGCAGCATCACAGATACGCAGTATTTT. Its translation: CASSITDTQYF. V gene TRBV5-1 combines with J gene TRBJ2-3, with D hard to call. The V end lost 4 bases, the J end lost 2 bases, and 2 bases lay between the germline ends. The germline CDR1 and CDR2 sequences are SGHRS and YFSETQ. The CDR3 runs 11 residues.

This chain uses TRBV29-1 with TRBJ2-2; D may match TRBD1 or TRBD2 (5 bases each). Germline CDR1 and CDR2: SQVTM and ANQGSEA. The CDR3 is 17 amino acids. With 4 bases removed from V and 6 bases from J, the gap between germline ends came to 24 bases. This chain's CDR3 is CSVGMGVQGTSAGELFF. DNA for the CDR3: TGCAGCGTTGGAATGGGAGTGCAGGGAACGTCGGCCGGGGAGCTGTTTTTT.

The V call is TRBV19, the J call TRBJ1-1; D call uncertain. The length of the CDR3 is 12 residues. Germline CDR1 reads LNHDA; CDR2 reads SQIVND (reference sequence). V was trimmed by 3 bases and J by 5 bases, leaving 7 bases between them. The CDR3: CASSMAGTEAFF. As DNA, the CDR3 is TGTGCCAGTAGTATGGCCGGGACTGAAGCTTTCTTT.

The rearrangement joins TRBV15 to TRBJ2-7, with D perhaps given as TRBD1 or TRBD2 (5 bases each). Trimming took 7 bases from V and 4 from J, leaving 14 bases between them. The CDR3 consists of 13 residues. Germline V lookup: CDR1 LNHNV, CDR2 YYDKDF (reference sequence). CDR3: CATTRDPKYEQYF. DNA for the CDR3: TGTGCCACCACCAGGGACCCTAAATACGAGCAGTACTTC.

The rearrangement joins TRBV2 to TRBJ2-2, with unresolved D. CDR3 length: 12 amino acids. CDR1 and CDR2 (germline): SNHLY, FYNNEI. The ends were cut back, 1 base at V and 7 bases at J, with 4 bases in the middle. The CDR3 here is CASSEDSGELFF. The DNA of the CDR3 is TGTGCCAGCAGTGAAGACAGCGGGGAGCTGTTTTTT.

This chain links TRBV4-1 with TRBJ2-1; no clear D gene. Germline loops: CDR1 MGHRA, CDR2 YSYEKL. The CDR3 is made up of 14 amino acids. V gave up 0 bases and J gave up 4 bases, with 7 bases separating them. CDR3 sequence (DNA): TGCGCCAGCAGCCAAGATCTGGTTTACAATGAGCAGTTCTTC. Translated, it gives CASSQDLVYNEQFF.

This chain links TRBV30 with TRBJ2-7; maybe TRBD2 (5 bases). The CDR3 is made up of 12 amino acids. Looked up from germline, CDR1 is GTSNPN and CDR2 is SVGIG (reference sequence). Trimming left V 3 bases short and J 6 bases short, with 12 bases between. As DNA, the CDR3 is TGTGCCTGGAGGGGGAGTTCAAGCGAGCAGTACTTC. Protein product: CAWRGSSSEQYF.

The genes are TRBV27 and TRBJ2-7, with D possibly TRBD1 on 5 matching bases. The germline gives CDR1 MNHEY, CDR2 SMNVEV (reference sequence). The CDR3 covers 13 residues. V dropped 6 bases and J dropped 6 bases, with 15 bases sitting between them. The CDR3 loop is CASRIIGASEQYF. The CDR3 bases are TGTGCCAGCAGAATCATTGGGGCGAGCGAGCAGTACTTC.

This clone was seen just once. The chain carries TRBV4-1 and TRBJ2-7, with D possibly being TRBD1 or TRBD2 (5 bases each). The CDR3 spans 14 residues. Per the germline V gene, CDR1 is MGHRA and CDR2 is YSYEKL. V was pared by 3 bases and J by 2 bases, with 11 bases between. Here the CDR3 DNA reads TGCGCCAGCAGCCAGGGGGACGGAGCCTACGAGCAGTACTTC. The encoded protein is CASSQGDGAYEQYF.

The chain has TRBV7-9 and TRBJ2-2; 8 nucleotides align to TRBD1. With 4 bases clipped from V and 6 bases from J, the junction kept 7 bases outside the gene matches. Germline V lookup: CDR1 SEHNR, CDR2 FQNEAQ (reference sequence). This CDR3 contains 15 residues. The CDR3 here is CASSSDGQGAGELFF. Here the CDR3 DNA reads TGTGCCAGCAGCTCCGACGGACAGGGTGCCGGGGAGCTGTTTTTT.

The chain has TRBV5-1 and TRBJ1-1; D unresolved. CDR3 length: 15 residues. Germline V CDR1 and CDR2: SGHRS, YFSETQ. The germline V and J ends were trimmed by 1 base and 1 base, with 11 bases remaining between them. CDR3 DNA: TGCGCCAGCAGCTTGTTTGCGGGTCGGAACACTGAAGCTTTCTTT. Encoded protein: CASSLFAGRNTEAFF.

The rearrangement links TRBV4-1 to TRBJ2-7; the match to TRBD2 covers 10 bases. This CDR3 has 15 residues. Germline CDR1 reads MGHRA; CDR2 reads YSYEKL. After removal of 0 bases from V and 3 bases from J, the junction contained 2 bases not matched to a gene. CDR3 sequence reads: CASSQDVAGGYEQYF. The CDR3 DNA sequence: TGCGCCAGCAGCCAAGATGTAGCGGGAGGCTACGAGCAGTACTTC.

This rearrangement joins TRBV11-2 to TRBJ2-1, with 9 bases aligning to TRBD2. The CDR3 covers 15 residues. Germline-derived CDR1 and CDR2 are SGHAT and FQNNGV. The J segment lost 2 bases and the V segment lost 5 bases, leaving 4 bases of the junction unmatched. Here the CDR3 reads CASSLTSGPYNEQFF. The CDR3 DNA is TGTGCCAGCAGCCTGACTAGCGGACCCTACAATGAGCAGTTCTTC.

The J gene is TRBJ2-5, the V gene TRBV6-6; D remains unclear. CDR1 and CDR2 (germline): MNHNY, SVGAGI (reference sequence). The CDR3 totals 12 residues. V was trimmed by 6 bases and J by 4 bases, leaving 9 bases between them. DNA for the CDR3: TGTGCCAGCAGCCGCTGGGTAGAGACCCAGTACTTC. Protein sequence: CASSRWVETQYF.

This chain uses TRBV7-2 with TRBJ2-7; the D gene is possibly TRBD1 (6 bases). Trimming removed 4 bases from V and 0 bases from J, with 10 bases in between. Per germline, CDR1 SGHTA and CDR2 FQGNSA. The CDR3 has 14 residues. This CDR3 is CASSSDRDSYEQYF. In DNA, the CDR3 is TGTGCCAGCAGCTCGGACAGAGACTCCTACGAGCAGTACTTC. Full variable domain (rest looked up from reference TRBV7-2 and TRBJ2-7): GAGVSQSPSNKVTEKGKDVELRCDPISGHTALYWYRQSLGQGLEFLIYFQGNSAPDKSGLPSDRFSAERTGGSVSTLTIQRTQQEDSAVYLCASSSDRDSYEQYFGPGTRLTVT.

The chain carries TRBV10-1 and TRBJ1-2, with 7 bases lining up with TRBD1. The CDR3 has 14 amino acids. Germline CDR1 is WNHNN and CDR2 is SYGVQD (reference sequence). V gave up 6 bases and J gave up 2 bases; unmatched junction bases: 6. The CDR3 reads CASSEEQGNYGYTF. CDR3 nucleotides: TGCGCCAGCAGCGAGGAACAGGGGAACTATGGCTACACCTTC.

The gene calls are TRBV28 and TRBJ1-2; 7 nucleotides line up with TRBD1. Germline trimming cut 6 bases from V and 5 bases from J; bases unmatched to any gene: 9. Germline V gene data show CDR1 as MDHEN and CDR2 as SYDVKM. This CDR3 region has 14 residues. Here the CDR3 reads CASRGGQHEYGYTF. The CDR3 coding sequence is TGTGCCAGCAGGGGGGGACAGCATGAATATGGCTACACCTTC.

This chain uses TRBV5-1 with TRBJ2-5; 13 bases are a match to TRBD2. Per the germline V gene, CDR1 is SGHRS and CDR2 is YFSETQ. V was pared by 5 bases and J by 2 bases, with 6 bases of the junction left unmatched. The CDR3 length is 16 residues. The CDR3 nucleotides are TGCGCCAGCAGGGCTGGACTAGCGGGGGATCAAGAGACCCAGTACTTC. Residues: CASRAGLAGDQETQYF.

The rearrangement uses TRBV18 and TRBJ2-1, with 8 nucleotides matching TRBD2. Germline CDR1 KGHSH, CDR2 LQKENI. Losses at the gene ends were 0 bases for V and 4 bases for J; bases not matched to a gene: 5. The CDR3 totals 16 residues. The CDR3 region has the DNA TGTGCCAGCTCACCACCCTCAGCGGGGGAATACAATGAGCAGTTCTTC. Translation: CASSPPSAGEYNEQFF.

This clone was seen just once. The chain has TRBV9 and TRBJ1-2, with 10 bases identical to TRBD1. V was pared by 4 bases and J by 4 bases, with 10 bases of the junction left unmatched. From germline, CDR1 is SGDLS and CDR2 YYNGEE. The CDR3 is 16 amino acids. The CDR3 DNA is TGTGCCAGCAGCTCCCCCGGGACAGGGGCCATCTATGGCTACACCTTC. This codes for CASSSPGTGAIYGYTF. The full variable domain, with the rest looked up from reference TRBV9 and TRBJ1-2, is DSGVTQTPKHLITATGQRVTLRCSPRSGDLSVYWYQQSLDQGLQFLIQYYNGEERAKGNILERFSAQQFPDLHSELNLSSLELGDSALYFCASSSPGTGAIYGYTFGSGTRLTVV.

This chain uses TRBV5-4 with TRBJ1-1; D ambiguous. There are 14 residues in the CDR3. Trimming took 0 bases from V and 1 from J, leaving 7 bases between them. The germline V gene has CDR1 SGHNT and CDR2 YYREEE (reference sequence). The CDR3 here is CASSLEGENTEAFF. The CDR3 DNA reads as TGTGCCAGCAGCTTGGAGGGAGAGAACACTGAAGCTTTCTTT.

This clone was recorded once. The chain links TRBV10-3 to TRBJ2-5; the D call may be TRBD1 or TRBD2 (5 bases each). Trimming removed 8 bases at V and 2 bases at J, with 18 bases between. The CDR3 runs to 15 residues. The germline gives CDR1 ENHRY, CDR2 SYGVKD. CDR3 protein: CAILSMGDVQETQYF. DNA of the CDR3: TGTGCCATCCTCTCAATGGGGGATGTGCAAGAGACCCAGTACTTC.

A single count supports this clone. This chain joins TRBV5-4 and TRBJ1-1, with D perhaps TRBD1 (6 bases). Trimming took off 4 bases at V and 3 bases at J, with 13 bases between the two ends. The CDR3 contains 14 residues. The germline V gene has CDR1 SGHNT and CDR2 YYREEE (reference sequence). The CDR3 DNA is TGTGCCAGCAGCAACCAGGGGAGGGACACTGAAGCTTTCTTT. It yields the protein CASSNQGRDTEAFF.

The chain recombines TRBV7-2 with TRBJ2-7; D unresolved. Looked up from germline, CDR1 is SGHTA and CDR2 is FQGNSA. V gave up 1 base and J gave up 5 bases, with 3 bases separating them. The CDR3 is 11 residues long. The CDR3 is CASSLENEQYF. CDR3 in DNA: TGTGCCAGCAGCTTAGAAAACGAGCAGTACTTC.

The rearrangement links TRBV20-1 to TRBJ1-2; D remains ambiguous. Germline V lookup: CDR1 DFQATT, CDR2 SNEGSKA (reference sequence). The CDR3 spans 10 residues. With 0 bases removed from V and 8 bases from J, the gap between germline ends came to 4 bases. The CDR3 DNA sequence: TGCAGTGCTAGAGATAGGGGCTACACCTTC. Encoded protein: CSARDRGYTF.

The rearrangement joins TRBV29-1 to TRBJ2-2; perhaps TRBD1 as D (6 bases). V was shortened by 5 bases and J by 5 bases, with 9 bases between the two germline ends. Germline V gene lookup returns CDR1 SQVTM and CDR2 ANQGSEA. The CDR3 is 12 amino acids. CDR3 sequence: CSVHQGTGELFF. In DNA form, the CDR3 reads TGCAGCGTTCATCAGGGGACCGGGGAGCTGTTTTTT.

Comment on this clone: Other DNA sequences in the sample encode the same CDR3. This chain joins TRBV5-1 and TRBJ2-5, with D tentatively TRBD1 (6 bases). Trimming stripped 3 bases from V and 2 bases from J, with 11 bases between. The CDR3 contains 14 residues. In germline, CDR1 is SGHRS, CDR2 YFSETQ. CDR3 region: CASSSGQTQETQYF. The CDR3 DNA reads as TGCGCCAGCAGCTCTGGACAGACTCAAGAGACCCAGTACTTC.

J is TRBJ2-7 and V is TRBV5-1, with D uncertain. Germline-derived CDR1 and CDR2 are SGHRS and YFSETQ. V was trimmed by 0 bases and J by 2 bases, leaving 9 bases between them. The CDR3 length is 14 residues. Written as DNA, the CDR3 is TGCGCCAGCAGCTTGGCCTTGGAAACCTACGAGCAGTACTTC. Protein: CASSLALETYEQYF. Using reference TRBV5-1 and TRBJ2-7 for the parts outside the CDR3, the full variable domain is KAGVTQTPRYLIKTRGQQVTLSCSPISGHRSVSWYQQTPGQGLQFLFEYFSETQRNKGNFPGRFSGRQFSNSRSEMNVSTLELGDSALYLCASSLALETYEQYFGPGTRLTVT.

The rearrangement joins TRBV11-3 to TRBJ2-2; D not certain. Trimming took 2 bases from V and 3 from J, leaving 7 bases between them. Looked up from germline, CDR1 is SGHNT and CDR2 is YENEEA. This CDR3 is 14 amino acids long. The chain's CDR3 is CASSLNGHTGELFF. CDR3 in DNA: TGTGCCAGCAGCTTAAATGGGCACACCGGGGAGCTGTTTTTT.

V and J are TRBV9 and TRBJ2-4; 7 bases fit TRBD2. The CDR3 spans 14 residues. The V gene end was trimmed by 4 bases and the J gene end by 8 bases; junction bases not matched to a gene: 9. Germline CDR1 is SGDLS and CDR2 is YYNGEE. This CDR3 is CASSPLARGDIQYF. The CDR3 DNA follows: TGTGCCAGCAGCCCGCTAGCCCGGGGGGACATTCAGTACTTC.